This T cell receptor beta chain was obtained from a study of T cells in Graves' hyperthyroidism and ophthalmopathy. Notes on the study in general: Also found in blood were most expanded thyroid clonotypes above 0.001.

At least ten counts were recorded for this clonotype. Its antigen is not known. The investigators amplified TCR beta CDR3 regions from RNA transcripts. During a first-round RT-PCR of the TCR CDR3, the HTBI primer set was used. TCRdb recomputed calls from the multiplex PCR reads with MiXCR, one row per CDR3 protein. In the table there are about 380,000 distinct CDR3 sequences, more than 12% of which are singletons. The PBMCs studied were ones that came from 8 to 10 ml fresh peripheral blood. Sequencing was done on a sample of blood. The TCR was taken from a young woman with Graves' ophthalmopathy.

The CDR3 DNA is TGTGCCAGCAGCTTACGAGGGACTAGCGAGCCGGGGGCCCAGTACTTC. Translated, it gives CASSLRGTSEPGAQYF. The chain combines TRBV6-1 with TRBJ2-5, with TRBD2 matching over 10 bases. The CDR3 runs to 16 residues. Trimming removed 6 bases from V and 9 bases from J; junction bases left unmatched: 16. The germline V gene encodes CDR1 MNHNS and CDR2 SASEGT.